This T cell receptor (beta chain) stems from a study of T cell responses to AZD1222 COVID-19 vaccine (dated by TCRdb to about 2021). In the study overall: AZD1222 recipients given second doses at about 4 weeks or at about 12 weeks were pooled, since spike-specific TCR depth and breadth were not found to differ between the two schedules. A total of 230 to 250 trial participants underwent TCR sequencing, of whom 200 to 220 received two doses of AZD1222 and around 26 received two doses of the MenACWY control vaccine. Trial participants were enrolled by age into 18-55, 56-69 and 70-plus year subgroups, with about 150, 28 and 57 TCR-sequenced participants respectively. The paper as a whole reports these results and caveats: After two AZD1222 doses, both the breadth and the depth of spike-specific TCRs were significantly higher than at day 0 and than in MenACWY recipients. In the small 56-69-year group, the increase in depth fell short of significance, most likely because of low power. Vaccine-associated CD4 TCRs spanned the whole spike protein, with dominant responses in regions 160-218 and 743-854. Because no day 14 peak-response samples were available, repertoires were characterized only after the peak T cell response. Conclusions about previously exposed vaccinees are limited because only six or seven AZD1222 recipients were SARS-CoV-2 seropositive at baseline. Reportedly, almost half of the unique spike-specific TCRs recognized epitopes lying outside the regions that are mutated in the B.1.351 and B.1.1.7 variants. Participants were mostly white British, with more females than males. The authors suggested clonal diversity may have been underestimated.

The CDR3 regions of human TCRbeta chains were analyzed by immunosequencing. The original methods were these. Repertoire TCRs were checked for matches against a reference library of SARS-CoV-2-specific TCRs that had been generated using the MIRA antigen-specificity platform. Breadth was defined as the fraction of unique TCRs that were SARS-CoV-2-associated, and depth was defined as the fraction of total T cells that were SARS-CoV-2-associated. Using the MIRA data, each spike-specific TCR was assigned both to the spike region to which the TCR was reactive and to a CD4 or CD8 class. Log10-transformed breadth and depth values were compared by one-way ANOVA with Sidak's multiple comparisons tests. Entries here come from immuneACCESS through TCRdb and include only in-frame sequences with V and J called. Some clones fail to appear in such tables; in the studies checked, an unresolved V gene covers under half of the shortfall, and the cause of the remainder is unknown. V, J and clone size were drawn from that table, and D and trimming were deduced from the DNA. In all, the sample holds 150,000 or so clones, and around nine tenths of those were seen once. The ten most abundant clones make up roughly 5% of the sample.

Worth noting for this clone: There is no known antigen for this receptor. Base qualities are not recorded, but no much larger clone differs from it by a single base.

The CDR3, from cysteine to phenylalanine, totals 18 residues. Just the 54-base CDR3 DNA is kept, in frame starting at base 1. The V end gives up 4 bases and the J end 4 bases, leaving 12 bases in the junction not matched to a gene. The germline V gene specifies MNHEY as CDR1 and SVGEGT as CDR2. The time point label, as the study defines it: baseline before first vaccination. The vaccinee samples were drawn from two UK trials, COV001 and COV002, one of which was a single-blind randomized controlled phase 2/3 trial testing AZD1222 (ChAdOx1 nCoV-19) in healthy adults. For TCRbeta chain sequencing, PBMC samples were collected from trial participants at day 0 and at day 28 after the second dose.

Sample: peripheral blood, taken on day 0 of AZD1222 vaccination. The chain links TRBV6-2 or TRBV6-3 with TRBJ2-7, and 14 junctional nucleotides match TRBD2. This receptor was obtained from an adult in good health. The CDR3 has the sequence CASSSPTSGRGYGYEQYF. The DNA sequence is as follows: TGTGCCAGCAGTTCCCCGACTAGCGGGAGGGGATATGGGTACGAGCAGTACTTC.